These 5 T cell receptor beta chains were sequenced from one sample in a study of CD8 T cells in ankylosing spondylitis. TCRdb re-called the 5' RACE reads with MiXCR, one entry per CDR3 protein. The sample carries 150,000 to 200,000 distinct CDR3 sequences, about 9.9% recorded once. Sequencing was carried out using blood, either unsorted or a sorted T cell fraction (not recorded which). All receptors come from a male donor with ankylosing spondylitis or in good health (not recorded which).

This clonotype was seen repeatedly, ten times or more. The rearrangement joins TRBV29-1 to TRBJ2-2; D ambiguous. CDR1 is SQVTM and CDR2 is ANQGSEA in the germline V gene. The CDR3 spans 11 residues. V lost 8 bases and J 6 bases, leaving 10 bases between the germline ends. For the CDR3, the DNA is TGCAGCTCTGGCGAGGCCGGGGAGCTGTTTTTT. Its protein is CSSGEAGELFF.

This chain uses TRBV7-9 with TRBJ2-1; 8 bases agree with TRBD2. V dropped 1 base and J dropped 5; count of bases not matched to a gene: 4. This CDR3 is 15 amino acids long. CDR1 and CDR2 from the germline V gene are SEHNR and FQNEAQ (reference sequence). The CDR3 region is CASSLDGGAHNEQFF. Here the CDR3 DNA reads TGTGCCAGCAGCTTAGACGGGGGGGCACACAATGAGCAGTTCTTC.

This clonotype was counted ten times or more. The chain links TRBV10-3 to TRBJ1-2; TRBD1 might be the D (5 bases). Trimming cost V 3 bases and J 2 bases, with 7 bases left between them. The CDR3 extends over 13 amino acids. Germline assignment: CDR1 ENHRY and CDR2 SYGVKD. The CDR3 bases are TGTGCCATCAGTGATGGGGGAAACTATGGCTACACCTTC. Its translation is CAISDGGNYGYTF.

This clonotype appeared a few times. This sequence joins TRBV7-9 and TRBJ2-7; 10 bases fit TRBD1. The germline CDR1 and CDR2 sequences are SEHNR and FQNEAQ (reference sequence). V shed 4 bases and J 3 bases; nucleotides not matched to a gene: 6. The CDR3 consists of 15 residues. CDR3 protein: CASSSPGQGRYEQYF. DNA of the CDR3: TGTGCCAGCAGCTCTCCGGGACAGGGGCGCTACGAGCAGTACTTC.

The chain joins TRBV10-3 to TRBJ2-3; TRBD2 matches at 11 bases. The ends lost 6 bases at V and 1 base at J; junction bases unmatched: 0. Looked up from germline, CDR1 is ENHRY and CDR2 is SYGVKD. This CDR3 spans 14 amino acids. The CDR3 protein is CAIRTSGGTDTQYF. The DNA of the CDR3 is TGTGCCATCAGGACTAGCGGGGGCACAGATACGCAGTATTTT.